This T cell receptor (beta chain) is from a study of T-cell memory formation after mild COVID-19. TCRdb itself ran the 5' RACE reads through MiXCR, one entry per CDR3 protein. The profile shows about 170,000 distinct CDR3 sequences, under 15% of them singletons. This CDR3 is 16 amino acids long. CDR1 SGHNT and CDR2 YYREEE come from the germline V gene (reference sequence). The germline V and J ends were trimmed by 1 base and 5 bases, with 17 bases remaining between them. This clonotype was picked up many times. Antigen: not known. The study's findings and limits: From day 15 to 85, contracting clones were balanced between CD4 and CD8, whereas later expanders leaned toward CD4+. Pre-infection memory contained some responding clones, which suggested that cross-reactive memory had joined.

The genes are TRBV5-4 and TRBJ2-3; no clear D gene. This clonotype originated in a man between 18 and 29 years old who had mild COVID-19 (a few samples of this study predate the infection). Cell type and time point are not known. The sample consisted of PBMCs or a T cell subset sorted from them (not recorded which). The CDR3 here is CASSLSSSRLGDTQYF. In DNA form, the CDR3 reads TGTGCCAGCAGCTTGAGCTCTAGTAGGTTGGGAGATACGCAGTATTTT.